A selection of T cell receptor beta chains follows, all from one sample in a study of T cell repertoires in cytomegalovirus infection. TCRdb re-called the reads through MiXCR, storing one row per CDR3 protein. Here the sample spans about 230,000 distinct CDR3 sequences, 20% to 25% being singletons. Sequencing used CD8+ T cells from PBMCs. The source is a human donor in good health (CMV status not recorded). Some clones in this sample may be carry-over from other donors' samples. The conserved cysteine and the conserved F or W are not part of the CDR3 here. The order of the fields is CDR3 length, J gene, V gene, CDR3 protein.

14 TRBJ2-1 TRBV20-1 SARQSGPTLDNEQF
12 TRBJ1-2 TRBV7-9 ASSFVKEDYGYT
11 TRBJ2-2 TRBV6-5 ASSYAGTGELF
16 TRBJ2-5 TRBV4-1 ASSPLGLAGGAQETQY
14 TRBJ2-3 TRBV20-1 SARDLSNLSTDTQY
10 TRBJ2-1 TRBV7-9 ASSLDPIEQF
12 TRBJ2-1 TRBV12-3/TRBV12-4 ASSFASLNNEQF
13 TRBJ2-7 TRBV3-1 ASSQEWAGNYEQY
13 TRBJ2-5 TRBV9 ASSPRRGFQETQY
11 TRBJ2-1 TRBV29-1 SVAGTTYNEQF
12 TRBJ1-2 TRBV5-1 ASSLVSANYGYT
10 TRBJ1-2 TRBV29-1 SVKVPFYGYT
14 TRBJ2-1 TRBV15 ATSRDGQGAIDEQF
10 TRBJ2-7 TRBV7-9 ASSLGGIEQY
13 TRBJ2-1 TRBV12-3/TRBV12-4 ASMSGFPSYNEQF
15 TRBJ2-3 TRBV6-2/TRBV6-3 ASREIPSSGGEDTQY
12 TRBJ2-7 TRBV12-3/TRBV12-4 ASSPWDRVTEQY
13 TRBJ2-7 TRBV3-1 ASSQLDRFSYEQY
14 TRBJ1-1 TRBV7-9 ASSFGQGAMNTEAF
14 TRBJ1-1 TRBV15 ATSRDIGGFDTEAF
16 TRBJ2-1 TRBV7-8 ASSLIRIGLGPYNEQF
12 TRBJ1-3 TRBV7-9 ASSATSSGNTIY
12 TRBJ2-2 TRBV7-9 APFAGKNTGELF
18 TRBJ2-5 TRBV7-6 ASSLVAFGTGESLGETQY
11 TRBJ2-7 TRBV6-4 ASSNSTGVEQY
11 TRBJ1-1 TRBV20-1 SARDQVGRGAF
12 TRBJ1-5 TRBV6-6 ASSYLGSNQPQH
11 TRBJ2-1 TRBV7-9 ASSPWAVDEQF
14 TRBJ2-2 TRBV5-5 ASSLPQGVDTGELF
13 TRBJ1-1 TRBV7-8 ASSLDRRMNTEAF
13 TRBJ2-1 TRBV28 ASSLSGDWINEQF
11 TRBJ2-7 TRBV7-4 ASNSSGAYEQY
17 TRBJ2-4 TRBV7-8 ASSLYVRSQGEAKNIQY
11 TRBJ2-2 TRBV28 ASSNRGTGELF
12 TRBJ1-5 TRBV20-1 SARTGVSNQPQH
13 TRBJ2-2 TRBV11-1 ASSPANANTGELF
11 TRBJ2-2 TRBV2 ARRVRNTGELF
12 TRBJ2-1 TRBV6-2/TRBV6-3 ASPRGGLVNEQF
13 TRBJ1-5 TRBV2 ATRLEGDSNQPQH
12 TRBJ2-7 TRBV20-1 SAISSGLSYEQY
13 TRBJ1-1 TRBV7-2 ASQGNWDINTEAF
11 TRBJ2-3 TRBV13 ASSPRGLDTQY
14 TRBJ2-3 TRBV12-3/TRBV12-4 ASSPLAKFSTDTQY
13 TRBJ2-7 TRBV7-6 ASSSTSGSFYEQY
12 TRBJ1-2 TRBV7-9 ASSFDTSDYGYT
14 TRBJ2-5 TRBV7-9 ASSLLPSTDRETQY
13 TRBJ2-3 TRBV7-6 ASRRSGTGKDTQY
10 TRBJ2-7 TRBV7-6 ASSTGTLEQY
10 TRBJ2-5 TRBV6-5 ASSYDQETQY
13 TRBJ1-1 TRBV28 ASSLLHTIGTEAF
10 TRBJ2-1 TRBV20-1 SAFPLGGEQF
11 TRBJ2-1 TRBV25-1 ASSEYSSGEQF
12 TRBJ2-7 TRBV28 ASKSLVANREQY
15 TRBJ2-3 TRBV5-4 ASSLVPSGDPTDTQY
11 TRBJ2-4 TRBV6-1 ASSEIHKNIQY